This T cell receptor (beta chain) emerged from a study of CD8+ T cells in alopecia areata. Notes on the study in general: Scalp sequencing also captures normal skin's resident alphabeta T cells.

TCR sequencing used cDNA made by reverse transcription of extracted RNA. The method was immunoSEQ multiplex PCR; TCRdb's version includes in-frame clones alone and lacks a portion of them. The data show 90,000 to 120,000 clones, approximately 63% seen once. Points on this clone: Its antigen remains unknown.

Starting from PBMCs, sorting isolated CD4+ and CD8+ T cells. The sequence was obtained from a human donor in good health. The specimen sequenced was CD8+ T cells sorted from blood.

This chain's CDR3 is CASSLAVATGELFF. CDR3 in DNA: TGTGCCAGCAGCTTAGCGGTCGCGACCGGGGAGCTGTTTTTT. This chain joins TRBV7-2 and TRBJ2-2; D unclear. Trimming removed 0 bases at V and 5 bases at J, with 7 bases between. From germline, CDR1 is SGHTA and CDR2 FQGNSA. The CDR3 spans 14 residues.